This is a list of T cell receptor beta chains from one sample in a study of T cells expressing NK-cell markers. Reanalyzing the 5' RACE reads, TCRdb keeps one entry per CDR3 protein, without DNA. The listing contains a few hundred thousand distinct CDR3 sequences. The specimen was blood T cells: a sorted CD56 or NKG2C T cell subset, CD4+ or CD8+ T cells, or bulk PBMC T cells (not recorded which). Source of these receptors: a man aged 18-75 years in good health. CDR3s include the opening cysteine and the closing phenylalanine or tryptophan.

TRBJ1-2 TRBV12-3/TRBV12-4 CASSPQGADYGYTF
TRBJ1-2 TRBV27 CASGGSRNYGYTF
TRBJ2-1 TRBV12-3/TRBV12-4 CASNPGLVYNEQFF
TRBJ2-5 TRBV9 CASSVVDGRADKETQYF
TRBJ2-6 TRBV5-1 CASSLGATSGANVLTF
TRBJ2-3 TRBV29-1 CSARTERGGSTDTQYF
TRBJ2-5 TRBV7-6 CASSLVWRGQETQYF
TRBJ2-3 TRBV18 CASSQRLAGDTQYF
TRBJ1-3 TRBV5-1 CASSLTGHGNTIYF
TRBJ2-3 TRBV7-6 CASTSGGRPNTQYF
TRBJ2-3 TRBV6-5 CASSRSLTGWGDTQYF
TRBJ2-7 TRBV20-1 CSANGLNYEQYF
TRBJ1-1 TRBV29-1 CSVDLRGTAEAFF
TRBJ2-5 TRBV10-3 CAISESLPEGTQYF
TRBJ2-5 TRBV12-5 CASGLGLAEKETQYF
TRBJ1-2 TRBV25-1 CASDRTGTSGGCTF
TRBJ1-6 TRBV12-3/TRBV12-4 CASNPQGAWNSPLHF
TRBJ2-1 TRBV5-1 CASSLYGFNEQFF
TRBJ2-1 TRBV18 CASSPVRGYNEQFF
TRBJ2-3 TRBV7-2 CASTQIGIYNTDTQYF
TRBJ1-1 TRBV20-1 CSALNMNTEAFF
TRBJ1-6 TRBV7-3 CASSLSNRDSPLHF
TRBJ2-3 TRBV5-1 CASSTGGRGGFTDTQYF
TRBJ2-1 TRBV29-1 CSGQGAGEQFF
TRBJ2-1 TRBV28 CASRKPGQAPNEQFF
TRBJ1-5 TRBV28 CASSLSQGRVPIGNQPQHF
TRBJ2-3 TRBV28 CAVGGAGSTDTQYF
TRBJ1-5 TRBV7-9 CASSLGVGVQHF
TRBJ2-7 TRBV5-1 CASSRTGESYEQYF
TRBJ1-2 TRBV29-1 CSVENHGVLGYTF
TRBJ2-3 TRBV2 CASTEGAVSSTDTQYF
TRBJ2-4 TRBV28 CASRVAGASELQNIQYF
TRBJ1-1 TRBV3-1 CASSHKTLGGNTEAFF
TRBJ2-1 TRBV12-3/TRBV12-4 CASKPRRGEQFF
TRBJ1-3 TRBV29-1 CSVVKGLSDSGNTIYF
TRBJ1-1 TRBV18 CASSPPGQGAITEAFF
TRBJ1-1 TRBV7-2 CASSRGAGSDSEAFF
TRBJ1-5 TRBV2 CASTGPDRLSNQPQHF
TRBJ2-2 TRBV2 CASRGVVRAGELFF
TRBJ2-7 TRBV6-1 CASSERRDPSYEQYF
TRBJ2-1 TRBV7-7 CASSASGPLNEQFF
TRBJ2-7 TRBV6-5 CASSYSRGGVSEQYF
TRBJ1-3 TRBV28 CASSLGGINSGNTIYF
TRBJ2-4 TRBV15 CATRPYQGAKNIQYF
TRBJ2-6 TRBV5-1 CASSVATTGTGANVLTF
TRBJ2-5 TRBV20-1 CSAEDGDRGQETQYF
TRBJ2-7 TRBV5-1 CASSLLTGTAYEQYF
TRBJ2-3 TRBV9 CASSLSGGGPSSTVYF
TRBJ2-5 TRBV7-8 CASSRGDSQETQYF
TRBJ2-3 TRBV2 CATKSGTSTDTQYF
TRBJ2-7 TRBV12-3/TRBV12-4 CASSGRGVAYEQYF
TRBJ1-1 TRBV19 CASRWGMNTEAFF
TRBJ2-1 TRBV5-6 CASSRGPGDSQFF
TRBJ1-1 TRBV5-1 CASSRNSNTEAFF
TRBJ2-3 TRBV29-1 CSVDGQGRTDTQYF
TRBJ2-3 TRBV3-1 CASSQAAGTDTQYF
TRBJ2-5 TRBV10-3 CAISTSGETQYF